This record concerns one T cell receptor beta chain sequence. Its antigen remains unknown. The data stem from a study of T cell responses to AZD1222 COVID-19 vaccine. Study as a whole: Second-dose timings of about 4 or about 12 weeks were pooled.

The method was immunoSEQ multiplex PCR; TCRdb's version includes in-frame clones alone and lacks a portion of them. The data contain 140,000 to 150,000 clones, approximately 90% of them seen just once; the ten biggest clones take up less than 4.5%. CDR3 length equals 14 residues. Looked up from germline, CDR1 is LGHNA and CDR2 is YSLEER. Trimming removed 0 bases at V and 11 bases at J, with 17 bases between. The study's findings and limits: Only a handful of AZD1222 recipients, several in all, had baseline seropositivity. Females made up more of the donors, who were largely white British, and clonal diversity may have come out too low. Nearly half of the spike-specific TCRs reportedly recognize variant regions that carry no mutations.

The V gene is TRBV4-3, the J gene TRBJ2-7; weak D call: TRBD2 (5 bases). The sequence derives from an adult in good health. Material: peripheral blood, obtained on day 0 of AZD1222 vaccination. The DNA for the CDR3 is TGCGCCAGCAGCCAAGACTTTCTAGCCCTACGAAAGTACTTC. Protein product: CASSQDFLALRKYF.